This T cell receptor (beta chain) was sequenced during a study of T cells after posttransplantation cyclophosphamide. This CDR3 is built from 14 residues. V trimming: 5 bases; J trimming: 3 bases; junction bases outside the gene matches: 3. Germline V gene lookup returns CDR1 MGHDK and CDR2 SYGVNS. Method: immunoSEQ multiplex PCR; TCRdb's copy keeps in-frame clones and lacks some. Of around 17,000 clones listed, around 84% are singletons. Controls had myeloablative marrow grafts with methotrexate and calcineurin inhibitor, sampled at 1 year. Sequenced material: PBMCs, taken after allogeneic stem cell transplant with calcineurin inhibitor and methotrexate. This TCR was recovered from a female patient under 30 who received an allogeneic stem cell transplant from an unrelated donor, was CMV-positive, and had acute and chronic GVHD. Among the T cells, some may be from the graft donor. The genes are TRBV25-1 and TRBJ2-1, with 8 bases matching TRBD2. The CDR3 nucleotides are TGTGCCAGCAGTCTAGCGGGTTACTACAATGAGCAGTTCTTC. It is translated as CASSLAGYYNEQFF.